These T cell receptor beta chains were read from a single sample in a study of blood T cell repertoires in COVID-19. The protocol was immunoSEQ multiplex PCR, while the TCRdb copy is restricted to in-frame clones and leaves out a portion. Here the sample spans 350,000 or so clones, roughly 87% being singletons. Sample: peripheral blood. The receptor set was obtained from a woman aged 55-69 years with COVID-19, enrolled during active disease. CDR3s include the opening cysteine and the closing phenylalanine or tryptophan. D genes are given only for firm matches. The size field is filled for only some rows; it gives once, few, many or a size class.

size	V	D	J	DNA	CDR3
NA	TRBV19	TRBD1	TRBJ1-2	TGTGCCAGTAGTGTGGGACAGGGTAATTTGGGCTACACCTTC	CASSVGQGNLGYTF
NA	TRBV6-5	TRBD1	TRBJ1-3	TGTGCCAGCAGTTACTCTCCGGACAGGGGAAACACCATATATTTT	CASSYSPDRGNTIYF
NA	TRBV7-2	TRBD1	TRBJ2-7	TGTGCCAGCAGCTTGGGACAGGTTTTTTCCTACGAGCAGTACTTC	CASSLGQVFSYEQYF
NA	TRBV7-3	NA	TRBJ2-3	TGTGCCAGCAGCCCCCCTTCCACAGATACGCAGTATTTT	CASSPPSTDTQYF
NA	TRBV4-1	NA	TRBJ1-2	TGCGCCAGCAGCCAAGGGGCAGAGTTAGGACTTGTCTATGGCTACACCTTC	CASSQGAELGLVYGYTF
NA	TRBV3-1/TRBV3-2	TRBD2	TRBJ2-5	TGTGCCAGCAGCCTGACTAGCGGGGGGCCTGTAACGAAGACCCAGTACTTC	CASSLTSGGPVTKTQYF
NA	TRBV5-5	NA	TRBJ2-1	TGTGCCAGCAGCTTTCGGGGGATTGACAATGAGCAGTTCTTC	CASSFRGIDNEQFF
NA	TRBV7-7	NA	TRBJ2-5	TGTGCCAGCAGCTCTGGGGGCCCCCCGGGGGAGACCCAGTACTTC	CASSSGGPPGETQYF
once	TRBV18	TRBD1	TRBJ1-2	TGTGCCAGCTCACCCTTTGGACAGGTGGACTATGGCTACACCTTC	CASSPFGQVDYGYTF
NA	TRBV2	TRBD1	TRBJ1-5	TGTGCCAGCAGGAGGATGGACAGGGGTTTATCAGCCCAGCATTTT	CASRRMDRGLSAQHF